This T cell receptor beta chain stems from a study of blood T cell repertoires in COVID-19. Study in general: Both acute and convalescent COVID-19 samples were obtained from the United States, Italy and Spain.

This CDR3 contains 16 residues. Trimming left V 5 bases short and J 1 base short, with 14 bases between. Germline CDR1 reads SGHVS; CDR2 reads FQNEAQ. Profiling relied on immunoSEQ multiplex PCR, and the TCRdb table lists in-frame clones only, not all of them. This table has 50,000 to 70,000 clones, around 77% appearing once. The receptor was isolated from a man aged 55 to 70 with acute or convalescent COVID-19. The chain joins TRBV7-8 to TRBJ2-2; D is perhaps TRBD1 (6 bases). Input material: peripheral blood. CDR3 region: CASSPRTALNTGELFF. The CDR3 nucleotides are TGTGCCAGCAGCCCCCGGACAGCCTTGAACACCGGGGAGCTGTTTTTT.